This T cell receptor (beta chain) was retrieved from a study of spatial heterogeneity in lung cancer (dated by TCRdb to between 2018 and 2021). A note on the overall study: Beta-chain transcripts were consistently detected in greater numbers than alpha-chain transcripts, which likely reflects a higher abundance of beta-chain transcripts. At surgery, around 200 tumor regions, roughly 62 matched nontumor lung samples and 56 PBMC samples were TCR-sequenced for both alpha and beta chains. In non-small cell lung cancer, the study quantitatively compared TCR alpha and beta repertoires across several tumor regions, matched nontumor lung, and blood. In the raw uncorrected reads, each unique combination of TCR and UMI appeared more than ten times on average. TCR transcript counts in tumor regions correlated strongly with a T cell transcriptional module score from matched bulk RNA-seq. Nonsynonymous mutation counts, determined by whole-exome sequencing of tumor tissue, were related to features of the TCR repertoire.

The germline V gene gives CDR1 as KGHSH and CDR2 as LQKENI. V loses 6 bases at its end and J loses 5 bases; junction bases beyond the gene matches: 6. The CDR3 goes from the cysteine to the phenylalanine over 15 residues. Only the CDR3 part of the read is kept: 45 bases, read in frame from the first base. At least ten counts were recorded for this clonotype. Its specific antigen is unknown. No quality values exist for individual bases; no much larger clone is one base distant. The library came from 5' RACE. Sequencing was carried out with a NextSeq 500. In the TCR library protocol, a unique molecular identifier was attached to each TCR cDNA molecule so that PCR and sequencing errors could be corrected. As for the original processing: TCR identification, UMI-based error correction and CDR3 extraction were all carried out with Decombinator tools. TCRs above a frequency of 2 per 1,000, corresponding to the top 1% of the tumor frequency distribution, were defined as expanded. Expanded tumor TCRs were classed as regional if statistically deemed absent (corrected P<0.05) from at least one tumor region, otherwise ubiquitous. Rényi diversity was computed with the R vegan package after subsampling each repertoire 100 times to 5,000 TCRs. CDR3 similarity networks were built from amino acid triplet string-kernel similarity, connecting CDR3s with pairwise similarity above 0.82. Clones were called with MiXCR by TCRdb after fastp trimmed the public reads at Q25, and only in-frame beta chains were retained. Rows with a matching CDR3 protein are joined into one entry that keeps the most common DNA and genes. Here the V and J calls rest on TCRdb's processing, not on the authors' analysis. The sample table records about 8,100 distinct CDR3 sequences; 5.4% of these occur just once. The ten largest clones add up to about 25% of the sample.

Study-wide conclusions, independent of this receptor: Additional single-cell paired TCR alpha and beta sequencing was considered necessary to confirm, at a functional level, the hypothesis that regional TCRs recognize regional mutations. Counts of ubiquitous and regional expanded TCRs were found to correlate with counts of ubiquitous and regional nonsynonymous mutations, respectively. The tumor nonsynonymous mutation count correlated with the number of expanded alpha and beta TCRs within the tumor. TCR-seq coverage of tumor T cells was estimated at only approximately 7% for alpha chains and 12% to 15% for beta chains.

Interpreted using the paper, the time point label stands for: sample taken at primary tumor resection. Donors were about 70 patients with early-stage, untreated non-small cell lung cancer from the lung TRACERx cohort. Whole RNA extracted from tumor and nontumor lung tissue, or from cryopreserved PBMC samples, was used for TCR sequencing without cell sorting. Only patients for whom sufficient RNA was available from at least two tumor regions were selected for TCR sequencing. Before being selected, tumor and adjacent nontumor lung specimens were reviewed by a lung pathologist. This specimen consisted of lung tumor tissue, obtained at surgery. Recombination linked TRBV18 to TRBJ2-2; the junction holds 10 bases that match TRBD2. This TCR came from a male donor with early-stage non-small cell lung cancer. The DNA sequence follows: TGTGCCAGCTCGCCTAGCGGGAGAAGTACCGGGGAGCTGTTTTTT. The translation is CASSPSGRSTGELFF.